This is a list of T cell receptor beta chains from one sample in a study of STAT5B mutations in CD4+ large granular lymphocyte leukemia. Sequenced by immunoSEQ multiplex PCR; TCRdb stores in-frame clones only, minus some. Of about 30,000 clones listed, approximately 81% are singletons. Sequencing was done on a sample of CD4+ T cells from blood buffy coats. The receptors come from a human donor in good health. CDR3s include the opening cysteine and the closing phenylalanine or tryptophan. A D gene is named only where the DNA matches it firmly. For some rows the clone size is stated as once, few or many, or as a class when expanded; others skip it.

>TRBJ1-1|TRBV6-5|NA|NA|13
TGTGCCAGCAGTTACAGCGGGGGCACTGAAGCTTTCTTT
CASSYSGGTEAFF
>TRBJ1-2|TRBV5-4|NA|NA|14
TGTGCCAGCAGCCCAGAGGACGGAGTCTATGGCTACACCTTC
CASSPEDGVYGYTF
>TRBJ2-3|TRBV7-9|TRBD1|NA|16
TGTGCCAGCAGCTTAGTCCGGGACAGATCCACAGATACGCAGTATTTT
CASSLVRDRSTDTQYF
>TRBJ2-7|TRBV7-9|NA|NA|11
TGTGCCAGCAGCTTTTCCTACGAGCAGTACTTC
CASSFSYEQYF
>TRBJ2-5|TRBV7-2|NA|NA|14
TGTGCCAGCAGCTTCAGCAGGGACCAAGAGACCCAGTACTTC
CASSFSRDQETQYF
>TRBJ2-1|TRBV12-5|NA|NA|16
TGTGCTAGTGGTTTTGGCGGGGACTTTTCCCGATACGAGCAGTTCTTC
CASGFGGDFSRYEQFF
>TRBJ2-7|TRBV19|TRBD2|NA|18
TGTGCCAGTAGTATAGGGTGCACTAGCGGAGAAAGGTGCTACGAGCAGTACTTC
CASSIGCTSGERCYEQYF
>TRBJ2-1|TRBV7-2|TRBD1|NA|14
TGTGCCAGCAGCTTAGCTCTGACAGGGTCTGAGCAGTTCTTC
CASSLALTGSEQFF
>TRBJ2-7|TRBV9|TRBD2|NA|17
TGTGCCAGCCATCCCCGGCGGGAGGTTTTAAGGGCCTACGAGCAGTACTTC
CASHPRREVLRAYEQYF
>TRBJ2-3|TRBV28|NA|NA|13
TGTGCCAGCAGTTTGTGGGTGGGAGATACGCAGTATTTT
CASSLWVGDTQYF
>TRBJ2-1|TRBV5-4|NA|few|14
TGTGCCAGCAGCAGGGGCGGGGCGGACAATGAGCAGTTCTTC
CASSRGGADNEQFF
>TRBJ2-5|TRBV11-2|TRBD2|NA|15
TGTGCCAGCAGCAGGACTAGCGGGTACCAAGAGACCCAGTACTTC
CASSRTSGYQETQYF
>TRBJ2-2|TRBV6-1|TRBD2|NA|16
TGTGCCAGCAGTGAATCTTGGGCGGGGGGAGCCGGGGAGCTGTTTTTT
CASSESWAGGAGELFF
>TRBJ1-5|TRBV28|NA|NA|15
TGTGCCAGCAGTTTGGGAGGACTGAGCAATCAGCCCCAGCATTTT
CASSLGGLSNQPQHF
>TRBJ2-1|TRBV5-8|TRBD2|NA|16
TGTGCCAGCAGACCTATAGCGGGAGACTCGTACAATGAGCAGTTCTTC
CASRPIAGDSYNEQFF
>TRBJ2-7|TRBV7-8|NA|NA|15
TGTGCCAGCAGCTATTTTGCAGGGCGAGCCTACGAGCAGTACTTC
CASSYFAGRAYEQYF
>TRBJ2-1|TRBV11-1|NA|NA|15
TGTGCCAGCAGCTTAGCTAGCGGAGCATACAATGAGCAGTTCTTC
CASSLASGAYNEQFF
>TRBJ1-1|TRBV11-2|NA|NA|13
TGTGCCAGCAGCCCCCAGGGGAACACTGAAGCTTTCTTT
CASSPQGNTEAFF
>TRBJ2-3|TRBV5-1|TRBD2|NA|16
TGCGCCAGCAGCGCCTCTAGCGGGGGGAGCACAGATACGCAGTATTTT
CASSASSGGSTDTQYF
>TRBJ2-5|TRBV2|TRBD1|NA|13
TGTGCCAGCAGTTCCTGGACAGGGGAGACCCAGTACTTC
CASSSWTGETQYF
>TRBJ2-1|TRBV4-2|TRBD2|NA|17
TGTGCCAGCAGCCGAGACACCGGGACTAGTACCTACAATGAGCAGTTCTTC
CASSRDTGTSTYNEQFF
>TRBJ1-4|TRBV19|NA|few|14
TGTGCCAGTAGTAACCAGGGGATTAATGAAAAACTGTTTTTT
CASSNQGINEKLFF
>TRBJ2-1|TRBV19|NA|NA|15
TGTGCCAGTAGTATACTGGTCAGCTCCTACAATGAGCAGTTCTTC
CASSILVSSYNEQFF
>TRBJ2-1|TRBV4-3|NA|NA|15
TGCGCCAGCAGCCAAGATCTGCAGGCCCACAATGAGCAGTTCTTC
CASSQDLQAHNEQFF
>TRBJ2-7|TRBV10-2|NA|NA|14
TGCGCCAGCAGTGAGTCGGTTCGTGAGGGCGAGCAGTACTTC
CASSESVREGEQYF
>TRBJ2-5|TRBV2|TRBD1|NA|14
TGTGCCACCGGGACAGACAAGGGCGGAGAGACCCAGTACTTC
CATGTDKGGETQYF
>TRBJ2-5|TRBV4-1|NA|NA|15
TGCGCCAGCAGCCAAGATTCGGCGGGCCGGGAGACCCAGTACTTC
CASSQDSAGRETQYF
>TRBJ2-1|TRBV29-1|NA|NA|14
TGCAGCGTTGGGAAGGACTACCACTACAATGAGCAGTTCTTC
CSVGKDYHYNEQFF
>TRBJ2-5|TRBV11-2|NA|NA|16
TGTGCCAGCAGCTTAGCTCTGAGTCGTGGGCAGGAGACCCAGTACTTC
CASSLALSRGQETQYF
>TRBJ2-3|TRBV4-2|TRBD2|NA|17
TGTGCCAGCAGCCAAGGACTAGCGGGACCCGGGGGGGATACGCAGTATTTT
CASSQGLAGPGGDTQYF
>TRBJ1-5|TRBV30|TRBD1|few|14
TGTGCCTGGAGTAACCCAGGGGGTTTATGGCCCCAGCATTTT
CAWSNPGGLWPQHF
>TRBJ2-7|TRBV2|TRBD1|NA|13
TGTGCCAGCAGGGACAGGGTAGGCTACGAGCAGTACTTC
CASRDRVGYEQYF
>TRBJ1-6|TRBV15|NA|NA|13
TGTGCCACCAGCAGAGATGAGGATTCACCCCTCCACTTT
CATSRDEDSPLHF
>TRBJ1-1|TRBV4-1|NA|few|18
TGCGCCAGCAGCCAAGGGGGCCTGGGGGGAGGATTGAACACTGAAGCTTTCTTT
CASSQGGLGGGLNTEAFF
>TRBJ2-2|TRBV7-9|NA|few|13
TGTGCCAGCAGCTTGGGAAACACCGGGGAGCTGTTTTTT
CASSLGNTGELFF
>TRBJ1-5|TRBV27|TRBD1|NA|17
TGTGCCAGCACCGGGACAGGGGGCGAAAGGAGCAATCAGCCCCAGCATTTT
CASTGTGGERSNQPQHF
>TRBJ2-7|TRBV7-2|NA|NA|17
TGTGCCAGCGCCCGCGCAGGTGGCAGGGGAGCCCCCTACGAGCAGTACTTC
CASARAGGRGAPYEQYF
>TRBJ2-5|TRBV7-9|TRBD2|NA|17
TGTGCCAGCAGCCCCGGGGTCAGAGCGGGGACTCAAGAGACCCAGTACTTC
CASSPGVRAGTQETQYF